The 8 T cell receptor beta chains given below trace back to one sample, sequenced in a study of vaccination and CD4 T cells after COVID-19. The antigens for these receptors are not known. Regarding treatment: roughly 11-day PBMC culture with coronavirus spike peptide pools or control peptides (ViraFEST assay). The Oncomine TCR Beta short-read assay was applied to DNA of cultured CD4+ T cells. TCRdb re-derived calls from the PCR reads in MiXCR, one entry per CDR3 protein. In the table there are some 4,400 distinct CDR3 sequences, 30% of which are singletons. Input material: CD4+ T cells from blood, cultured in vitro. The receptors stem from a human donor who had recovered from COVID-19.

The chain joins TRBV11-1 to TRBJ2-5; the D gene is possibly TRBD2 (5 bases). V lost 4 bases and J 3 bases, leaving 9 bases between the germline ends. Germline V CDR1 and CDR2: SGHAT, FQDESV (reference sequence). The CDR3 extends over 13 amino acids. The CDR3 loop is CASSWSGEETQYF. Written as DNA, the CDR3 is TGTGCCAGCAGCTGGAGCGGAGAAGAGACCCAGTACTTC.

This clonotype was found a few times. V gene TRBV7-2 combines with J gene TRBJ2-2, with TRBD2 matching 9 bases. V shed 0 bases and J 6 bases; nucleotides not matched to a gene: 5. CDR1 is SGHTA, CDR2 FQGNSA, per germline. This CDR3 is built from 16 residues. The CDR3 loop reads CASSLAPRGGPGELFF. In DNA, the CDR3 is TGTGCCAGCAGCTTAGCCCCGCGGGGGGGGCCCGGGGAGCTGTTTTTT.

Written as DNA, the CDR3 is TGTGCCAGCAGGCCCTCTACAGCCGGAGGGATAGTGGAGACCCAGTACTTC. It specifies CASRPSTAGGIVETQYF. The J gene is TRBJ2-5, the V gene TRBV7-9; perhaps TRBD2 as D (6 bases). Germline lookup yields CDR1 SEHNR and CDR2 FQNEAQ (reference sequence). V lost 6 bases to trimming and J lost 5 bases, with 25 bases between them. The CDR3 covers 17 residues.

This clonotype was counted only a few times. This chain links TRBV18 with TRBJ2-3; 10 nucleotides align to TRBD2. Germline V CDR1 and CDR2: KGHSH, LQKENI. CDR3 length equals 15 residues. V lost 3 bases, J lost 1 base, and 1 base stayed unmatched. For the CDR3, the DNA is TGTGCCAGCTCACCCGGACTAGCGGGCACAGATACGCAGTATTTT. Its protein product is CASSPGLAGTDTQYF.

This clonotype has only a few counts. CDR3 loop: CSARADRIKVYEFF. The CDR3 DNA is TGCAGTGCTAGAGCCGACAGGATAAAAGTTTATGAGTTCTTC. The V call is TRBV20-1, the J call TRBJ2-1; D might be TRBD1 (6 bases). The CDR3 totals 14 residues. Looked up from germline, CDR1 is DFQATT and CDR2 is SNEGSKA (reference sequence). V lost 1 base and J lost 14, with 21 bases in between.

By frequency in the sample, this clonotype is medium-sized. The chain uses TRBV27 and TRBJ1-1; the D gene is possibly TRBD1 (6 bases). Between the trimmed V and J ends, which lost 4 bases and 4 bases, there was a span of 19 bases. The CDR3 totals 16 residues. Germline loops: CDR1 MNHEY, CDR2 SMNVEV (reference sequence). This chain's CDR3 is CASSSLGAGEATEAFF. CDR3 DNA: TGTGCCAGCAGTTCCTTAGGGGCAGGGGAGGCCACTGAAGCTTTCTTT.

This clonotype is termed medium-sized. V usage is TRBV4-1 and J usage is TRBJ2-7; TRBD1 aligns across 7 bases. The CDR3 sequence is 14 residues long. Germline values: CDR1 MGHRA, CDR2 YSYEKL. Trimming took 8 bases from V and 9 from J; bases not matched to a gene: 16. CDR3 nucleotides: TGCGCCAGCGCAACCGGGACAGCGGCTGGTTTGCAGTACTTC. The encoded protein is CASATGTAAGLQYF.

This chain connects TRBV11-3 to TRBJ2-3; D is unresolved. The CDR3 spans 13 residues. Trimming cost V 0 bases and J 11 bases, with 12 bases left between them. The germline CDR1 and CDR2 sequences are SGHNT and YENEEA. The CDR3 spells CASSLDLTDGQYF. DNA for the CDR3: TGTGCCAGCAGCTTAGATCTTACGGATGGGCAGTATTTT.